Shown below are 21 T cell receptor beta chains from a single sample sequenced in a study of cytomegalovirus exposure and HLA in healthy donors. Vbeta (60) and Jbeta (13) primers were used in the PCR. Assay used: immunoSEQ multiplex PCR; TCRdb lists only in-frame clones, some missing. Here the sample spans 150,000 to 200,000 clones, 82% being singletons. Material: PBMCs. Source of these receptors: a boy aged 2 to 10 in good health and CMV-seronegative.

This clone was seen only once. The genes are TRBV9 and TRBJ1-1; 7 bases align to TRBD1. The CDR3 loop spans 17 amino acids. Germline assignment: CDR1 SGDLS and CDR2 YYNGEE. The V gene end was trimmed by 3 bases and the J gene end by 1 base; junction bases not matched to a gene: 12. The CDR3 coding sequence is TGTGCCAGCAGCGGACACGGGACAGCCGACCGGAACACTGAAGCTTTCTTT. Protein product: CASSGHGTADRNTEAFF.

The chain carries TRBV7-2 and TRBJ2-7; D gene unclear. The germline V and J ends were trimmed by 1 base and 2 bases, with 12 bases remaining between them. CDR1 is SGHTA and CDR2 is FQGNSA in the germline V gene. This CDR3 contains 15 residues. CDR3 in amino acids: CASSLGDPPTYEQYF. DNA for the CDR3: TGTGCCAGCAGCTTAGGAGATCCGCCAACCTACGAGCAGTACTTC.

This sequence joins TRBV4-3 and TRBJ1-3; D remains unclear. Germline V CDR1 and CDR2: LGHNA, YSLEER. This CDR3 has 14 amino acids. Trimming pared 1 base from V and 1 base from J, leaving 5 bases between. CDR3 sequence (DNA): TGCGCCAGCAGCCAAGGAGATTCTGGAAACACCATATATTTT. Its translation is CASSQGDSGNTIYF.

The chain has TRBV20-1 and TRBJ2-4; D gene ambiguous. Germline-derived CDR1 and CDR2 are DFQATT and SNEGSKA (reference sequence). The V end lost 5 bases, the J end lost 7 bases, and 6 bases lay between the germline ends. This CDR3 region has 10 residues. The CDR3 sequence is CSALFNIQYF. The CDR3 nucleotides read TGCAGTGCTCTATTTAACATTCAGTACTTC.

The chain couples TRBV6-5 to TRBJ1-1; 8 positions agree with TRBD1. Germline CDR1 MNHEY, CDR2 SVGAGI. With 1 base clipped from V and 11 bases from J, the junction kept 12 bases outside the gene matches. There are 15 residues in the CDR3. As DNA, the CDR3 is TGTGCCAGCAGTTACTTCGCAGGGGGCTCCCCTCGGGCTTTCTTT. Translated, it gives CASSYFAGGSPRAFF.

This chain connects TRBV11-2 to TRBJ2-7, with 7 nucleotides matching TRBD1. Germline V CDR1 and CDR2: SGHAT, FQNNGV. V lost 5 bases to trimming and J lost 4 bases; unmatched junction nucleotides: 8. This CDR3 is built from 14 residues. Written as DNA, the CDR3 is TGTGCCAGCAGCAAACCCGACAGGGATTACGAGCAGTACTTC. It yields the protein CASSKPDRDYEQYF.

The J gene is TRBJ1-1, the V gene TRBV6-6; D is possibly TRBD1 (5 bases). V gave up 4 bases and J gave up 0 bases, with 12 bases separating them. CDR1 and CDR2 (germline): MNHNY, SVGAGI (reference sequence). This CDR3 region has 15 residues. In nucleotides, the CDR3 is TGTGCCAGCAGTTGGGGGGGATCAATGAACACTGAAGCTTTCTTT. Amino acid sequence: CASSWGGSMNTEAFF.

The chain is built from TRBV4-1 and TRBJ2-3, with a tentative D call TRBD1 (6 bases). CDR3 length equals 18 residues. Trimming cost V 0 bases and J 3 bases, with 19 bases left between them. Per the germline V gene, CDR1 is MGHRA and CDR2 is YSYEKL. The CDR3 DNA is TGCGCCAGCAGCCAAGAGATCAGGGGAGTCAGGTGGACAGATACGCAGTATTTT. Its protein product is CASSQEIRGVRWTDTQYF.

The V gene is TRBV9, the J gene TRBJ2-7; 11 nucleotides agree with TRBD2. Germline CDR1 SGDLS, CDR2 YYNGEE. The CDR3 is made up of 19 amino acids. The V and J ends lost 4 bases and 3 bases, in that order; junction bases with no gene match: 18. The CDR3, as DNA: TGTGCCAGCAGCCCCCACCTAAGTGGTCTAGCGGGGGGTGACTACGAGCAGTACTTC. This encodes CASSPHLSGLAGGDYEQYF.

This clone came up a few times. The chain carries TRBV6-1 and TRBJ2-7, with a tentative D call TRBD1 (5 bases). There are 14 residues in the CDR3. The germline V gene encodes CDR1 MNHNS and CDR2 SASEGT. Trimming cost V 5 bases and J 3 bases, with 14 bases left between them. CDR3 in amino acids: CASSQSTDYYEQYF. The CDR3 DNA reads as TGTGCCAGCAGTCAATCGACAGATTACTACGAGCAGTACTTC.

The CDR3 loop reads CASSKSPPTYQPQHF. Written as DNA, the CDR3 is TGTGCCAGCAGTAAATCCCCCCCTACTTATCAGCCCCAGCATTTT. The V call is TRBV2, the J call TRBJ1-5; D unresolved. V was shortened by 5 bases and J by 5 bases, with 16 bases between the two germline ends. The germline V gene has CDR1 SNHLY and CDR2 FYNNEI. The CDR3 contains 15 residues. Full variable domain (missing parts from reference TRBV2 and TRBJ1-5): EPEVTQTPSHQVTQMGQEVILRCVPISNHLYFYWYRQILGQKVEFLVSFYNNEISEKSEIFDDQFSVERPDGSNFTLKIRSTKLEDSAMYFCASSKSPPTYQPQHFGDGTRLSIL.

The V gene is TRBV6-1, the J gene TRBJ2-3, with 9 bases lining up with TRBD2. The CDR3 has 15 residues. V trimming: 7 bases; J trimming: 5 bases; junction bases outside the gene matches: 10. The germline V gene encodes CDR1 MNHNS and CDR2 SASEGT. CDR3 in amino acids: CASMQGRGGLDTQYF. CDR3 DNA sequence: TGTGCCAGCATGCAGGGGCGGGGGGGCCTAGATACGCAGTATTTT.

The rearrangement joins TRBV6-6 to TRBJ2-2; D possibly corresponds to TRBD1 (6 bases). The CDR3 has 13 amino acids. The germline V and J ends were trimmed by 7 bases and 7 bases, with 13 bases remaining between them. Germline loops: CDR1 MNHNY, CDR2 SVGAGI (reference sequence). CDR3 nucleotide sequence: TGTGCCAGCATCCAGGGGTTAAACGGGGAGCTGTTTTTT. Translation gives CASIQGLNGELFF.

The J gene is TRBJ2-1, the V gene TRBV19, with TRBD2 identical over 12 bases. The germline CDR1 and CDR2 sequences are LNHDA and SQIVND (reference sequence). The CDR3 extends over 15 amino acids. Losses at the gene ends were 2 bases for V and 6 bases for J; bases not matched to a gene: 2. The CDR3, as DNA: TGTGCCAGTAGTATAACTAGCGGGGGGCGCAATGAGCAGTTCTTC. Its translation is CASSITSGGRNEQFF. Full variable domain (rest looked up from reference TRBV19 and TRBJ2-1): DGGITQSPKYLFRKEGQNVTLSCEQNLNHDAMYWYRQDPGQGLRLIYYSQIVNDFQKGDIAEGYSVSREKKESFPLTVTSAQKNPTAFYLCASSITSGGRNEQFFGPGTRLTVL.

The V and J genes are TRBV10-3 and TRBJ2-7; D possibly corresponds to TRBD1 (6 bases). Germline V CDR1 and CDR2: ENHRY, SYGVKD. This CDR3 comprises 17 residues. V was pared by 5 bases and J by 3 bases, with 23 bases between. The CDR3 protein is CAISRTGFRFKGYEQYF. In nucleotides, the CDR3 is TGTGCCATCAGTAGAACAGGGTTCAGGTTTAAGGGCTACGAGCAGTACTTC.

V usage is TRBV27 and J usage is TRBJ2-5; 7 bases map to TRBD1. The CDR3 spans 14 residues. Germline CDR1 MNHEY, CDR2 SMNVEV (reference sequence). V shed 5 bases and J 7 bases; nucleotides not matched to a gene: 10. CDR3 residues: CASSTQTGFGTQYF. In DNA form, the CDR3 reads TGTGCCAGCAGTACCCAGACAGGGTTCGGGACCCAGTACTTC.

The chain links TRBV9 to TRBJ2-2, with 7 bases aligning to TRBD2. Germline V gene lookup returns CDR1 SGDLS and CDR2 YYNGEE. The CDR3 length is 13 residues. Trimming took 1 base from V and 7 from J; bases not matched to a gene: 1. The CDR3 DNA reads as TGTGCCAGCAGCGTACGGGGGGTCGGGGAGCTGTTTTTT. Translated: CASSVRGVGELFF.

Concerning this clone: As the CDR3 is not closed by the conserved phenylalanine or tryptophan, this likely results from a read error. The DNA is left out, because the CDR3 cannot be placed on it with certainty; the CDR3 is given as TCRdb lists it. The V and J genes are TRBV2 and TRBJ1-1. Including both end residues, the CDR3 is 12 amino acids long. The V gene's germline CDR1 is SNHLY and CDR2 FYNNEI. CDR3 sequence: CASSEGGRRLEG.

On this clone: Its ends do not fully match the called genes, so a read error is possible. The genes are TRBV19 and TRBJ1-1, with D uncertain. Germline CDR1 is LNHDA and CDR2 is SQIVND (reference sequence). The CDR3 extends over 13 amino acids. This CDR3 is CASSIRGNSEAFF. The CDR3 nucleotides read TGTGCCAGTAGTATACGAGGGAACTCTGAAGCTTTCTTT.

The chain combines TRBV2 with TRBJ2-1; TRBD2 matches at 8 bases. The ends lost 5 bases at V and 6 bases at J; junction bases unmatched: 3. The length of the CDR3 is 13 residues. Germline values: CDR1 SNHLY, CDR2 FYNNEI. This chain's CDR3 is CASSSLAGNEQFF. CDR3 bases: TGTGCCAGCAGTTCTCTAGCGGGCAATGAGCAGTTCTTC. Based on the CDR3 plus reference TRBV2 and TRBJ2-1, the full variable domain is EPEVTQTPSHQVTQMGQEVILRCVPISNHLYFYWYRQILGQKVEFLVSFYNNEISEKSEIFDDQFSVERPDGSNFTLKIRSTKLEDSAMYFCASSSLAGNEQFFGPGTRLTVL.

The chain has TRBV5-1 and TRBJ2-1; 8 nucleotides match TRBD2. CDR1 is SGHRS and CDR2 is YFSETQ in the germline V gene. V lost 3 bases to trimming and J lost 4 bases; unmatched junction nucleotides: 6. The CDR3 is 15 residues long. CDR3 loop: CASSSRGGPYNEQFF. The CDR3 DNA follows: TGCGCCAGCAGCTCACGGGGGGGTCCGTACAATGAGCAGTTCTTC.